The rows below give T cell receptor beta chains drawn from one sample of a study of molecular identifiers for immune sequencing clone quantification. TCRdb used MiXCR to reprocess the PCR reads, holding one entry per CDR3 protein. The sample carries about 320,000 distinct CDR3 sequences, over 20% recorded once. Material for sequencing was naive CD8+ T cells from blood, with Jurkat cell RNA spiked in. The receptor source for this set is a human donor in good health. Some libraries in this study had Jurkat cell RNA spiked in. Both conserved end residues are part of each CDR3. Fields, in order: D gene, J gene, V gene, clone size, CDR3 DNA, CDR3 protein. The D gene is left open where the match is weak. Expanded clones are given a class, and other clones once, few, many or no size at all.

TRBD1 TRBJ2-2 TRBV4-1 - TGCGCCAGCAGCCAAGCTTTGGGGACAGGGGGTATAGGCACCGGGGAGCTGTTTTTT CASSQALGTGGIGTGELFF
- TRBJ1-1 TRBV7-2 many TGTGCCAGCAGCTACTGGGAGAACTTTGAAGCTTTCTTT CASSYWENFEAFF
- TRBJ2-7 TRBV27 - TGTGCCAGCAGTTCACACAGGGCTGGTGAGCAGTACTTC CASSSHRAGEQYF
- TRBJ1-2 TRBV7-9 - TGTGCCAGCACCCCAGGGGAAATATCCCTTTTCTATGGCTACACCTTC CASTPGEISLFYGYTF
- TRBJ2-7 TRBV5-1 many TGCGCCAGCAGCTTGTTTTTTGGCTACGAGCAGTACTTC CASSLFFGYEQYF
- TRBJ2-1 TRBV5-6 many TGTGCCAGCAGCACCGGGACTGGTCCCTACAATGAGCAGTTCTTC CASSTGTGPYNEQFF
- TRBJ2-2 TRBV21-1 - TGTGCCAGCAGCAAAGTTATAAGGTGGACAGGCTCAAGGGCCGGGGAGCTGTTTTTT CASSKVIRWTGSRAGELFF
- TRBJ1-5 TRBV6-5 - TGTGCCAGCCGGACCGGGCCCTATAGCAATCAGCCCCGGCATTTT CASRTGPYSNQPRHF
- TRBJ2-7 TRBV14 many TGTGCCAGCAGCCAAGATGGCGCGACCTACGAGCAGTACTTC CASSQDGATYEQYF
- TRBJ2-7 TRBV20-1 many TGCAGTGCTAGAGGATACGAGCAGTACTTC CSARGYEQYF
- TRBJ1-5 TRBV12-3/TRBV12-4 many TGTGCCAGCAGTCCCGATGGGGGGGGTCAGCCCCAGCATTTT CASSPDGGGQPQHF
TRBD2 TRBJ2-7 TRBV4-3 - TGCGCCAGCAGCCAAGAGACCGGGACTAGCGTCTACGAGCAGTACTTC CASSQETGTSVYEQYF
- TRBJ2-7 TRBV28 many TGTGCCAGCAGCCGCAGGGGCAGGACGTACGAGCAGTACTTC CASSRRGRTYEQYF
- TRBJ2-7 TRBV11-2 few TGTGCCAGCAGCTTAGATTTAGACCCCGACTACGAGCAGTACTTC CASSLDLDPDYEQYF
TRBD2 TRBJ2-7 TRBV27 many TGTGCCAGCAGTTTGCAGGGAGGGTCCGAGCAGTACTTC CASSLQGGSEQYF
TRBD1 TRBJ2-7 TRBV7-9 few TGTGCCAGCAGCCCTAGTTGGGACAGTGATGAGCAGTACTTC CASSPSWDSDEQYF
- TRBJ1-1 TRBV7-6 - TGTGCCAGCAGCCTGAGGGCGGGGGGTGACACTGAAGCTTTCTTT CASSLRAGGDTEAFF
- TRBJ1-2 TRBV4-1 few TGCGCCAGCAGCCAAGAATGGGCAGGCTTTGGCTACACCTTC CASSQEWAGFGYTF
- TRBJ2-5 TRBV7-9 - TGTGCCAGCAGCTTAGAAGTCTACCTACAAGAGACCCAGTACTTC CASSLEVYLQETQYF
- TRBJ1-1 TRBV5-6 few TGTGCCAGCAGCTTGGTAAAGACTGAAGCTTTCTTT CASSLVKTEAFF
- TRBJ2-4 TRBV12-3/TRBV12-4 few TGTGCCAGCAGTTTTAACGTCAAAAACATTCAGTACTTC CASSFNVKNIQYF
- TRBJ2-2 TRBV7-9 - TGTGCCAGCAGCTTAGTACCGGGGATCACCGGGGAGCTGTTTTTT CASSLVPGITGELFF
- TRBJ2-5 TRBV12-5 few TGTGCTAGTGGCCTCGGAGGAAAAGAGACCCAGTACTTC CASGLGGKETQYF
- TRBJ2-1 TRBV5-4 few TGTGCCAGCAGCTTGGGGTCGGCAGGGAACGAGTTGGTAAGGTTC CASSLGSAGNELVRF
- TRBJ2-3 TRBV2 many TGTGCCAGCAGGGTGGACTTTCTCAGCACAGATACGCAGTATTTT CASRVDFLSTDTQYF
- TRBJ2-3 TRBV30 many TGTGCCTGGAGTGTCGGTAGCACAGATACGCAGTATTTT CAWSVGSTDTQYF
TRBD1 TRBJ2-1 TRBV12-3/TRBV12-4 few TGTGCCAGCAGTCTGGACAGGGGGCTGAATGAGCAGTTCTTC CASSLDRGLNEQFF
- TRBJ2-3 TRBV3-1 many TGTGCCAGCAGCGGACTCCGTGGTACGCAGTATTTT CASSGLRGTQYF
- TRBJ2-3 TRBV20-1 - TGCAGTGCTAGAGATCCGGACAGCACAGATACGCAGTATTTT CSARDPDSTDTQYF
- TRBJ2-1 TRBV7-2 many TGTGCCAGCAGCTTAGTTTCAGCAGGAGAATTTTTCTACAATGAGCAGTTCTTC CASSLVSAGEFFYNEQFF
- TRBJ2-1 TRBV29-1 few TGCAGCGTTGAAGATGTAGAGGGGTCGAATGAGCAGTTCTTC CSVEDVEGSNEQFF
- TRBJ2-3 TRBV6-5 - TGTGCCTGCAGTTACGGACAGCGCACAGATACGCAGTATTTT CACSYGQRTDTQYF
TRBD1 TRBJ1-2 TRBV12-3/TRBV12-4 few TGTGCCAGCAGTCCCTTCAGGACAGGGGGCGCCGGTAACTATGGCTACACCTTC CASSPFRTGGAGNYGYTF
TRBD1 TRBJ2-1 TRBV24-1 - TGTGCCACCAGTGATCCCGGGGTTGGGACAGGGCTTGTCGAGCAGTTCTTC CATSDPGVGTGLVEQFF
- TRBJ2-7 TRBV4-2 - TGTGCCAGCAGCCAAGAGGGACGGGGCGAGCAGTACTTC CASSQEGRGEQYF
TRBD2 TRBJ2-1 TRBV5-1 - TGCGCCAGCAGCCAGGGACTAGGAGTTCGGAATGAGCAGTTCTTC CASSQGLGVRNEQFF
- TRBJ2-7 TRBV18 few TGTGCCAGCTCAGTCCACCCGGACTTCTACGAGCAGTACTTC CASSVHPDFYEQYF
TRBD1 TRBJ2-4 TRBV27 - TGTGCCAGCAGTCTCCGGGACAGGGAGAACATTCAGTACTTC CASSLRDRENIQYF
- TRBJ2-7 TRBV7-9 - TGTGCCGGCAGCTTAGCTACAAAGTATGCCTACGAGCAGTACTTC CAGSLATKYAYEQYF
- TRBJ1-5 TRBV6-2/TRBV6-3 few TGTGCCAGCAGTTACTTGCAACAGGGCAATCAGCCCCAGCATTTT CASSYLQQGNQPQHF
- TRBJ1-3 TRBV4-3 - TGCGCCAGCAGCCAAGGTACTGAACCTGGAAACACCATATATTTT CASSQGTEPGNTIYF
TRBD1 TRBJ2-7 TRBV13 many TGTGCCAGCAGCTCGGGACAGCCCTCCTACGAGCAGTACTTC CASSSGQPSYEQYF
- TRBJ2-1 TRBV7-8 many TGTGCCAGCAGCCTTTCGCGGAATGAGCAGTTCTTC CASSLSRNEQFF
TRBD2 TRBJ2-4 TRBV28 many TGTGCCAGCAGTCCCATCCTAGCGGGAGCAGCCGTAGCCAAAAACATTCAGTACTTC CASSPILAGAAVAKNIQYF
- TRBJ1-1 TRBV29-1 many TGCAGCGTCGGGACCCTATACACTGAAGCTTTCTTT CSVGTLYTEAFF
TRBD1 TRBJ1-4 TRBV7-9 many TGTGCCAGCAGCCCCCGGGACAGGGCCGACTTCGCAAATGAAAAACTGTTTTTT CASSPRDRADFANEKLFF
- TRBJ2-7 TRBV5-1 many TGCGCCAGCAGCTTGGACCCGGGCTACGAGCAGTACTTC CASSLDPGYEQYF
- TRBJ1-1 TRBV6-5 many TGTGCCAGCAGTTACTCGATGGGGGGGGGGACTGAAGCTTTCTTT CASSYSMGGGTEAFF
TRBD1 TRBJ2-3 TRBV15 - TGTGCCACCAGCAGAGTTGGGACAGGGAATGCGGATACGCAGTATTTT CATSRVGTGNADTQYF
- TRBJ2-3 TRBV29-1 many TGCAGCGCCGCCTCGTCTAGTACAGCAGATACGCAGTATTTT CSAASSSTADTQYF
- TRBJ2-3 TRBV29-1 many TGCAGCGTTGGAGAGGAAAGCACAGATACGCAGTATTTT CSVGEESTDTQYF
TRBD1 TRBJ2-7 TRBV27 few TGTGCCAGCAGTACCGAGGGGGCCAGCTCCTACGAGCAGTACTTC CASSTEGASSYEQYF
TRBD2 TRBJ2-3 TRBV5-1 - TGCGCCAGCAGCTTCAGGGGCGGGGGGGCAGGAGATACGCAGTATTTT CASSFRGGGAGDTQYF